These 10 T cell receptor beta chains share one sample of origin, sequenced in a study of T cell repertoires in cytomegalovirus infection. Using its own MiXCR run on the reads, TCRdb lists one record per CDR3 protein. Here the sample spans around 570,000 distinct CDR3 sequences, almost 40% being singletons. The antigens these receptors bind are not known. The sample consisted of cultured PBMCs, taken from culture after CMV antigen stimulation. These receptors were obtained from a human donor in good health (CMV status not recorded). Some clones in this sample may be carry-over from other donors' samples.

The chain couples TRBV4-1 to TRBJ1-2; 8 bases map to TRBD1. The CDR3 contains 16 residues. Looked up from germline, CDR1 is MGHRA and CDR2 is YSYEKL. V was pared by 3 bases and J by 1 base, with 7 bases of the junction left unmatched. CDR3 in DNA: TGCGCCAGCAGCCAGGCTCGGACAGGGATTAACTATGGCTACACCTTC. Amino acid sequence: CASSQARTGINYGYTF.

Here the CDR3 DNA reads TGTGCCAGCAAAGGGACACCGAATATCTCCTACAATGAGCAGTTCTTC. It specifies CASKGTPNISYNEQFF. The V gene is TRBV6-1, the J gene TRBJ2-1; D might be TRBD1 (6 bases). Trimming took off 7 bases at V and 0 bases at J, with 16 bases between the two ends. CDR1 MNHNS and CDR2 SASEGT come from the germline V gene. The CDR3 totals 16 residues.

V is TRBV12-3 or TRBV12-4 and J is TRBJ1-3; D remains unclear. Trimming removed 7 bases at V and 0 bases at J, with 10 bases between. The CDR3 spans 14 residues. The CDR3 here is CASKSNLSGNTIYF. In DNA, the CDR3 is TGTGCCAGCAAATCGAATCTCTCTGGAAACACCATATATTTT.

The rearrangement joins TRBV4-2 to TRBJ2-3; TRBD1 or TRBD2 may be the D gene (6 bases each). The germline V and J ends were trimmed by 0 bases and 4 bases, with 17 bases remaining between them. Germline V gene data show CDR1 as LGHNA and CDR2 as YNFKEQ. The CDR3 is made up of 17 amino acids. CDR3: CASSQELSGAGPDTQYF. CDR3 coding DNA: TGTGCCAGCAGCCAAGAACTGTCGGGGGCGGGTCCAGATACGCAGTATTTT.

This clonotype was seen many times. This chain connects TRBV7-2 to TRBJ2-3; 9 nucleotides align to TRBD2. Germline values: CDR1 SGHTA, CDR2 FQGNSA. V lost 4 bases and J lost 5; bases outside the gene matches: 7. This CDR3 has 15 amino acids. The CDR3 spells CASSWGGGAGDTQYF. CDR3 nucleotide sequence: TGTGCCAGCAGCTGGGGCGGGGGGGCCGGAGATACGCAGTATTTT.

The gene calls are TRBV19 and TRBJ1-1, with D possibly TRBD1 on 5 matching bases. Germline-derived CDR1 and CDR2 are LNHDA and SQIVND (reference sequence). This CDR3 has 15 residues. Trimming removed 7 bases at V and 5 bases at J, with 20 bases between. The CDR3 DNA reads as TGTGCCAGTACCCGGGGGAAGGGAGTTGGGACTGAAGCTTTCTTT. Translated: CASTRGKGVGTEAFF.

The chain uses TRBV6-1 and TRBJ2-3; TRBD1 might be the D (5 bases). V lost 5 bases, J lost 8 bases, and 17 bases lay in between. CDR3 length: 14 residues. In germline, CDR1 is MNHNS, CDR2 SASEGT. The DNA of the CDR3 is TGTGCCAGCAGTCGACAGAACGATAGAAGTACGCAGTATTTT. Its protein is CASSRQNDRSTQYF.

V gene TRBV6-1 combines with J gene TRBJ1-1; no clear D gene. Germline-derived CDR1 and CDR2 are MNHNS and SASEGT. The V end lost 6 bases, the J end lost 1 base, and 12 bases lay between the germline ends. The CDR3 is 14 residues long. CDR3 protein: CASRNIYRNTEAFF. In DNA, the CDR3 is TGTGCCAGCAGAAATATTTACAGGAACACTGAAGCTTTCTTT.

This clonotype was counted a few times. This chain connects TRBV9 to TRBJ2-1; D may correspond to TRBD1 or TRBD2 (5 bases each). Germline V gives CDR1 SGDLS, CDR2 YYNGEE. The CDR3 totals 15 residues. V was clipped by 4 bases and J by 9 bases, with 20 bases between them. CDR3 loop: CASSPRVDLLGEQFF. Here the CDR3 DNA reads TGTGCCAGCAGCCCCAGGGTTGACCTACTAGGTGAGCAGTTCTTC.

CDR3 DNA: TGTGCCAGCAGCGTAGGTTCGAGTAATGAAAAACTGTTTTTT. Its translation is CASSVGSSNEKLFF. The chain links TRBV9 to TRBJ1-4, with unresolved D. V gave up 0 bases and J gave up 4 bases, with 7 bases separating them. The CDR3 loop spans 14 amino acids. The germline CDR1 and CDR2 sequences are SGDLS and YYNGEE.